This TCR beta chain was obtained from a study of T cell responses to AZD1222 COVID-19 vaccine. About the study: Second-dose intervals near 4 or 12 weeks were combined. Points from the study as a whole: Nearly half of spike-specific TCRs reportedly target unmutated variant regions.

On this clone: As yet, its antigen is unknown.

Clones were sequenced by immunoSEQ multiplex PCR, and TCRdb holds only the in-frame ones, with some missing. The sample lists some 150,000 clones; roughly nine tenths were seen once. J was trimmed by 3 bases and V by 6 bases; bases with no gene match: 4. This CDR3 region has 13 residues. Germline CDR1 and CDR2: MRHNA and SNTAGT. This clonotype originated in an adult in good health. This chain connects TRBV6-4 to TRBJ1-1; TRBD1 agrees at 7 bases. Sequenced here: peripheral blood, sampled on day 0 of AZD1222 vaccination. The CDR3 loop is CASRDRTYTEAFF. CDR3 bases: TGTGCCAGCAGGGACAGGACCTACACTGAAGCTTTCTTT.